Below, 8 T cell receptor beta chains from the same sample are listed, as sequenced in a study of control samples from healthy donors and cancer patients. Generated by immunoSEQ multiplex PCR, the TCRdb table keeps only in-frame clones and is missing some. Among 150,000 or so clones listed, over 85% were seen once. Sequencing was carried out using blood. These receptors originate from a woman in her thirties or forties in good health.

V usage is TRBV19 and J usage is TRBJ1-2; a weak D match, TRBD1 (5 bases). V lost 7 bases and J lost 7, with 10 bases in between. The germline V gene encodes CDR1 LNHDA and CDR2 SQIVND (reference sequence). CDR3 length equals 11 residues. This CDR3 reads CASMGTSGYTF. The CDR3 DNA reads as TGTGCCAGTATGGGGACGAGTGGCTACACCTTC.

The chain is built from TRBV7-9 and TRBJ2-1, with 10 bases identical to TRBD1. The V gene end was trimmed by 5 bases and the J gene end by 7 bases; junction bases not matched to a gene: 8. The CDR3 extends over 15 amino acids. CDR1 and CDR2 from the germline V gene are SEHNR and FQNEAQ (reference sequence). CDR3 DNA: TGTGCCAGCAGCGTCCGGGACAGGGGATCTAATGAGCAGTTCTTC. Translated: CASSVRDRGSNEQFF. The full variable domain, in which reference TRBV7-9 and TRBJ2-1 provide the parts outside the CDR3, is DTGVSQNPRHKITKRGQNVTFRCDPISEHNRLYWYRQTLGQGPEFLTYFQNEAQLEKSRLLSDRFSAERPKGSFSTLEIQRTEQGDSAMYLCASSVRDRGSNEQFFGPGTRLTVL.

This clone appeared a single time. The chain combines TRBV10-3 with TRBJ2-7; TRBD2 matches 10 bases. In germline, CDR1 is ENHRY, CDR2 SYGVKD. The CDR3 is 15 residues long. The V segment lost 4 bases and the J segment 5 bases; nucleotides outside the gene matches: 8. CDR3 bases: TGTGCCATCAGTGGTACTAGCGGGAAGGTGGACGAGCAGTACTTC. It specifies CAISGTSGKVDEQYF.

The chain employs TRBV5-1 and TRBJ1-2, with TRBD1 identical over 8 bases. The CDR3 extends over 15 amino acids. Germline trimming cut 6 bases from V and 3 bases from J; bases unmatched to any gene: 10. CDR1 is SGHRS and CDR2 is YFSETQ in the germline V gene. As DNA, the CDR3 is TGCGCCAGCAAGGGACAGGTTCCCCCCCACTATGGCTACACCTTC. This codes for CASKGQVPPHYGYTF.

The chain recombines TRBV18 with TRBJ1-1, with 7 bases lining up with TRBD1. The CDR3 length is 14 residues. After removal of 0 bases from V and 4 bases from J, the junction contained 2 bases not matched to a gene. Germline-derived CDR1 and CDR2 are KGHSH and LQKENI. The CDR3 reads CASSPPNRGTEAFF. The CDR3 nucleotides read TGTGCCAGCTCACCACCGAACAGGGGCACTGAAGCTTTCTTT.

The chain employs TRBV7-2 and TRBJ2-5; the D call may be TRBD1 or TRBD2 (5 bases each). Germline V gene sequence: CDR1 SGHTA, CDR2 FQGNSA. This CDR3 has 14 amino acids. V lost 3 bases and J lost 5, with 13 bases in between. Here the CDR3 DNA reads TGTGCCAGCAGCTTGGGACCAGGGCGTGAGACCCAGTACTTC. Residues: CASSLGPGRETQYF.

This sequence joins TRBV4-3 and TRBJ1-1; 11 bases agree with TRBD1. Germline V CDR1 and CDR2: LGHNA, YSLEER. The CDR3 has 18 amino acids. J gave up 4 bases and V 4 bases, and 14 bases lay outside the gene matches. CDR3 sequence (DNA): TGCGCCAGCAGCCTAGCTCCGGGACAGGGGGAGTGGGGCACTGAAGCTTTCTTT. This codes for CASSLAPGQGEWGTEAFF.

The V call is TRBV3-1 (or the pseudogene TRBV3-2), the J call TRBJ2-2; TRBD2 agrees at 7 bases. The CDR3 length is 14 residues. The germline V gene encodes CDR1 LGHDT and CDR2 YNNKEL (reference sequence). V lost 1 base and J lost 7; bases outside the gene matches: 3. CDR3 loop: CASSQGGGIGELFF. DNA of the CDR3: TGTGCCAGCAGCCAAGGGGGGGGAATCGGGGAGCTGTTTTTT.